The following is a TCR beta chain sequence with its context. The sample originates from a study of blood T cell repertoires in COVID-19. Study-wide context: COVID-19 samples collected from the United States, Italy and Spain covered acute and convalescent phases. PBMCs, B-cell-depleted T cells, or T cells were the source of the cDNA or gDNA that made up the material.

V lost 1 base and J lost 5; bases outside the gene matches: 4. In germline, CDR1 is PRHDT, CDR2 FYEKMQ (reference sequence). The CDR3 is 15 amino acids. The table came from immunoSEQ multiplex PCR; TCRdb's copy has only in-frame clones and leaves some out. The sample lists about 180,000 clones, around 86% occurring once. The sample consisted of peripheral blood. The rearrangement uses TRBV13 and TRBJ2-7, with 11 bases matching TRBD2. This clonotype originated in a woman in her twenties or thirties with active or convalescent COVID-19. This chain's CDR3 is CASSLVAGGPNEQYF. DNA of the CDR3: TGTGCCAGCAGCTTAGTAGCGGGAGGGCCCAACGAGCAGTACTTC.